This TCR beta chain was identified during a study of cytomegalovirus exposure and HLA in healthy donors. About the research overall: An early data release held tens of millions of unique TCRs from HLA-typed donors.

The junction had 16 bases not matched to a gene; V was cut back by 1 base and J by 5 bases. Per germline, CDR1 ENHRY and CDR2 SYGVKD. The CDR3 spans 19 residues. This clone was seen a handful of times. Its specificity is not known. Study-wide results and caveats: In a later analysis, most CMV-associated TCR beta chains appeared HLA-restricted.

PCR primers comprised 60 Vbeta and 13 Jbeta primers. TCRdb's table, derived via immunoSEQ multiplex PCR, lists solely in-frame clones and lacks some. The table records approximately 120,000 clones, 65% to 80% of them present only once. V and J are TRBV10-3 and TRBJ1-1; 10 nucleotides agree with TRBD1. This clonotype was sampled from a woman aged 55-70 years in good health and CMV-seropositive. The sample comprised PBMCs. The CDR3 is CAISEFLGQGMEVGTEAFF. The CDR3 DNA reads as TGTGCCATCAGTGAGTTCTTGGGACAGGGGATGGAGGTAGGGACTGAAGCTTTCTTT.